The source of this TCR beta chain is a study of blood T cell repertoires in COVID-19. Sequenced by immunoSEQ multiplex PCR; TCRdb stores in-frame clones only, minus some. The sample records fewer than 700,000 clones, about 89% being singletons. The CDR3 totals 14 residues. After removal of 2 bases from V and 2 bases from J, the junction contained 1 base not matched to a gene. CDR1 KGHSH and CDR2 LQKENI come from the germline V gene. This sequence was found in a woman in her forties or fifties with COVID-19, enrolled during active disease. What was sequenced was peripheral blood. The genes are TRBV18 and TRBJ2-7, with 9 bases fitting TRBD2. For the CDR3, the DNA is TGTGCCAGCTCACCAGCGGGGGGGCCCTACGAGCAGTACTTC. It specifies CASSPAGGPYEQYF. The full variable domain, its missing parts supplied by reference TRBV18 and TRBJ2-7, is NAGVMQNPRHLVRRRGQEARLRCSPMKGHSHVYWYRQLPEEGLKFMVYLQKENIIDESGMPKERFSAEFPKEGPSILRIQQVVRGDSAAYFCASSPAGGPYEQYFGPGTRLTVT.